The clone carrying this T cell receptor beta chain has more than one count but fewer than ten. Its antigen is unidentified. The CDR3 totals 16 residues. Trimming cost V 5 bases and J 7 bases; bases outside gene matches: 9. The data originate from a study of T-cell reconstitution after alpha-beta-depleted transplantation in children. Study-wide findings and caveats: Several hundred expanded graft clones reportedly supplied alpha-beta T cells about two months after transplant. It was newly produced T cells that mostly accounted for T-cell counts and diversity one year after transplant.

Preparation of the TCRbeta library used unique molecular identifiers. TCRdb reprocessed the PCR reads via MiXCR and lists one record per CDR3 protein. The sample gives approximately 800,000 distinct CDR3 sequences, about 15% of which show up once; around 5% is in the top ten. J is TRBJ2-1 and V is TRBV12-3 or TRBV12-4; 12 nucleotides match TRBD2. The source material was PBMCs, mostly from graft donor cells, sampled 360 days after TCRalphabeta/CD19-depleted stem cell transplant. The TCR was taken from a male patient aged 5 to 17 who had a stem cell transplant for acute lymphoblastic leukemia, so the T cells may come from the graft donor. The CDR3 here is CASSPLAGGPRNEQFF. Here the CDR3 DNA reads TGTGCCAGCAGTCCGCTAGCGGGAGGGCCAAGGAATGAGCAGTTCTTC.